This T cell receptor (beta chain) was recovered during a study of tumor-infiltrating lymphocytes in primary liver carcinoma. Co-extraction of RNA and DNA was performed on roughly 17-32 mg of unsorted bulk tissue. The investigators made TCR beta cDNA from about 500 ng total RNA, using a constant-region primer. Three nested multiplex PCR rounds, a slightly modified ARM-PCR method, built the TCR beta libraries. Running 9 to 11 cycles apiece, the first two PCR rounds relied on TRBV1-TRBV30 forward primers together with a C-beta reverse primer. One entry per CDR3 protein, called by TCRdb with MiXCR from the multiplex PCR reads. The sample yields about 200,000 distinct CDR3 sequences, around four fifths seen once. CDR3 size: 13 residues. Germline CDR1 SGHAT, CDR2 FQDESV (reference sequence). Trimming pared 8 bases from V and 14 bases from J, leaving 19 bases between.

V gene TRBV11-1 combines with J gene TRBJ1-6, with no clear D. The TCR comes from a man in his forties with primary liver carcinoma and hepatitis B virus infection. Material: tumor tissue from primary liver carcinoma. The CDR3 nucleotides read TGTGCCAGCGGCCGGCCACTGGTTACAGCCCTCCACTTT. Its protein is CASGRPLVTALHF.